Presented here are 31 T cell receptor beta chains from one specimen sequenced in a study of cytomegalovirus exposure and HLA in healthy donors. The PCR was carried out with 60 Vbeta primers and 13 Jbeta primers. Generated by immunoSEQ multiplex PCR, the TCRdb table keeps only in-frame clones and is missing some. This table holds more than 85,000 clones, less than 70% found once. Material: PBMCs. The receptors stem from a woman aged 70 to 79 in good health and CMV-seropositive.

V and J are TRBV27 and TRBJ2-3; D not resolved. The CDR3 is 15 amino acids. Germline loops: CDR1 MNHEY, CDR2 SMNVEV (reference sequence). V lost 8 bases and J lost 3, with 18 bases in between. CDR3 nucleotide sequence: TGTGCCAGCCGCTCCCCTTCGTGGCGGACAGATACGCAGTATTTT. This translates into CASRSPSWRTDTQYF.

The chain carries TRBV29-1 and TRBJ2-3; a possible D gene is TRBD2 (7 bases). The CDR3 totals 15 residues. V lost 7 bases and J 1 base, leaving 18 bases between the germline ends. The germline CDR1 and CDR2 sequences are SQVTM and ANQGSEA. CDR3 sequence (DNA): TGCAGCGGATTGGGGGGGCGCATAGGCACAGATACGCAGTATTTT. As protein: CSGLGGRIGTDTQYF.

V and J are TRBV19 and TRBJ2-1, with D possibly TRBD1 on 6 matching bases. V was shortened by 2 bases and J by 2 bases, with 10 bases between the two germline ends. The CDR3 runs to 15 residues. Germline loops: CDR1 LNHDA, CDR2 SQIVND (reference sequence). CDR3 in DNA: TGTGCCAGTAGTATATTACAGGGACCCTACAATGAGCAGTTCTTC. Translating it yields CASSILQGPYNEQFF.

CDR3 loop: CASSPGQGDYGYTF. DNA of the CDR3: TGTGCCAGCAGCCCCGGACAGGGGGACTATGGCTACACCTTC. This chain uses TRBV5-6 with TRBJ1-2, with 10 bases identical to TRBD1. The CDR3 extends over 14 amino acids. The V gene end was trimmed by 4 bases and the J gene end by 3 bases; junction bases not matched to a gene: 3. The germline V gene encodes CDR1 SGHDT and CDR2 YYEEEE.

The gene calls are TRBV9 and TRBJ1-2, with D unresolved. Germline CDR1 reads SGDLS; CDR2 reads YYNGEE. CDR3 size: 14 residues. The V end lost 0 bases, the J end lost 1 base, and 7 bases lay between the germline ends. The DNA of the CDR3 is TGTGCCAGCAGCGTAGGACAAAATAACTATGGCTACACCTTC. Translating it yields CASSVGQNNYGYTF.

DNA of the CDR3: TGTGCCTGGAGACAGGGAGCCACCTACGAGCAGTACTTC. Its protein is CAWRQGATYEQYF. The chain couples TRBV30 to TRBJ2-7; D perhaps matches TRBD1 (6 bases). V was pared by 3 bases and J by 2 bases, with 11 bases between. The CDR3 is 13 residues long. Germline V lookup: CDR1 GTSNPN, CDR2 SVGIG (reference sequence).

The V gene is TRBV4-1, the J gene TRBJ2-5; 9 bases map to TRBD2. The germline CDR1 and CDR2 sequences are MGHRA and YSYEKL. V dropped 0 bases and J dropped 6; count of bases not matched to a gene: 8. The CDR3 extends over 16 amino acids. In nucleotides, the CDR3 is TGCGCCAGCAGCCAAGATGGCGGGGGGGCCTCGAAGACCCAGTACTTC. This gives the protein CASSQDGGGASKTQYF.

V is TRBV5-1 and J is TRBJ1-1; 9 nucleotides agree with TRBD1. There are 15 residues in the CDR3. Per the germline V gene, CDR1 is SGHRS and CDR2 is YFSETQ. V lost 3 bases to trimming and J lost 1 base; unmatched junction nucleotides: 4. CDR3 in amino acids: CASSYRQGGNTEAFF. The CDR3 bases are TGCGCCAGCAGCTACCGACAGGGGGGGAACACTGAAGCTTTCTTT.

This chain connects TRBV7-2 to TRBJ2-1; a possible D gene is TRBD1 (6 bases). This CDR3 region has 12 residues. Germline V gene sequence: CDR1 SGHTA, CDR2 FQGNSA. The germline V and J ends were trimmed by 1 base and 9 bases, with 7 bases remaining between them. The DNA for the CDR3 is TGTGCCAGCAGCTTAGTAGGGGGTGAGCAGTTCTTC. It specifies CASSLVGGEQFF.

The rearrangement uses TRBV2 and TRBJ1-5, with 8 bases lining up with TRBD1. V was pared by 3 bases and J by 0 bases, with 4 bases of the junction left unmatched. The CDR3 contains 16 residues. From germline, CDR1 is SNHLY and CDR2 FYNNEI. In DNA form, the CDR3 reads TGTGCCAGCAGTGAGCAGGGGGCGAATAGCAATCAGCCCCAGCATTTT. This sequence encodes CASSEQGANSNQPQHF.

The genes are TRBV9 and TRBJ2-7, with D maybe TRBD2 (5 bases). CDR1 SGDLS and CDR2 YYNGEE come from the germline V gene. Trimming cost V 10 bases and J 3 bases, with 14 bases left between them. This CDR3 has 12 amino acids. The CDR3 DNA reads as TGTGCCGGAACCGGGAATCTCTACGAGCAGTACTTC. The encoded protein is CAGTGNLYEQYF.

The J gene is TRBJ2-5, the V gene TRBV19, with a possible D match to TRBD2 (7 bases). Germline CDR1 and CDR2: LNHDA and SQIVND (reference sequence). There are 15 residues in the CDR3. Trimming took off 6 bases at V and 0 bases at J, with 14 bases between the two ends. The DNA of the CDR3 is TGTGCCAGTAGCCGAGGGGGGGTCGACCAAGAGACCCAGTACTTC. This sequence encodes CASSRGGVDQETQYF.

In this sample, this clone turned up once. The chain links TRBV5-1 to TRBJ2-2; D not resolved. CDR1 is SGHRS and CDR2 is YFSETQ in the germline V gene. The CDR3 length is 15 residues. Trimming took off 0 bases at V and 4 bases at J, with 10 bases between the two ends. For the CDR3, the DNA is TGCGCCAGCAGCTTGGACAGTCTCTTCACCGGGGAGCTGTTTTTT. This translates into CASSLDSLFTGELFF.

This sequence joins TRBV7-9 and TRBJ2-7, with TRBD1 identical over 12 bases. Looked up from germline, CDR1 is SEHNR and CDR2 is FQNEAQ (reference sequence). The V gene end was trimmed by 5 bases and the J gene end by 6 bases; junction bases not matched to a gene: 8. The CDR3 runs 15 residues. This CDR3 is CASSPTGTGGGEQYF. In DNA form, the CDR3 reads TGTGCCAGCAGCCCAACCGGGACAGGGGGCGGCGAGCAGTACTTC.

This chain links TRBV5-1 with TRBJ1-6, with a tentative D call TRBD1 (6 bases). The CDR3 totals 16 residues. CDR1 is SGHRS and CDR2 is YFSETQ in the germline V gene. V was clipped by 3 bases and J by 7 bases, with 17 bases between them. The DNA of the CDR3 is TGCGCCAGCAGCTCCCTCCCGTCACAGGGCAATTCACCCCTCCACTTT. Translating it yields CASSSLPSQGNSPLHF.

The genes are TRBV15 and TRBJ1-1; D ambiguous. V was cut by 0 bases and J by 5 bases, with 13 bases left in between. CDR1 and CDR2 (germline): LNHNV, YYDKDF (reference sequence). This CDR3 is built from 15 residues. The DNA of the CDR3 is TGTGCCACCAGCAGAGATCCGGGGAAATGGACTGAAGCTTTCTTT. This codes for CATSRDPGKWTEAFF.

The V gene is TRBV7-2, the J gene TRBJ2-7; 10 bases align to TRBD1. This CDR3 is 15 amino acids long. V shed 5 bases and J 4 bases; nucleotides not matched to a gene: 8. The V gene's germline CDR1 is SGHTA and CDR2 FQGNSA. The chain's CDR3 is CASSLQTGGAYEQYF. In DNA, the CDR3 is TGTGCCAGCAGCCTACAGACAGGGGGCGCGTACGAGCAGTACTTC.

V is TRBV7-7 and J is TRBJ2-2; D is possibly TRBD1 (5 bases). The CDR3 has 14 residues. Germline CDR1 SSHAT, CDR2 FNYEAQ (reference sequence). The germline V and J ends were trimmed by 6 bases and 3 bases, with 11 bases remaining between them. The CDR3 here is CASRLTGYTGELFF. For the CDR3, the DNA is TGTGCCAGCAGGTTAACAGGTTACACCGGGGAGCTGTTTTTT.

A few counts support this clone. The J gene is TRBJ2-7, the V gene TRBV18; perhaps TRBD1 as D (5 bases). Germline CDR1 and CDR2: KGHSH and LQKENI. The V end lost 2 bases, the J end lost 0 bases, and 11 bases lay between the germline ends. This CDR3 is 15 amino acids long. Here the CDR3 DNA reads TGTGCCAGCTCACCAGACAGCATCAGCTCCTACGAGCAGTACTTC. Its protein product is CASSPDSISSYEQYF. The full variable domain, its missing parts supplied by reference TRBV18 and TRBJ2-7, is NAGVMQNPRHLVRRRGQEARLRCSPMKGHSHVYWYRQLPEEGLKFMVYLQKENIIDESGMPKERFSAEFPKEGPSILRIQQVVRGDSAAYFCASSPDSISSYEQYFGPGTRLTVT.

The gene calls are TRBV7-7 and TRBJ2-2; D remains ambiguous. The germline CDR1 and CDR2 sequences are SSHAT and FNYEAQ (reference sequence). This CDR3 has 14 residues. V was clipped by 1 base and J by 6 bases, with 9 bases between them. The CDR3 is CASSLGVRPGELFF. The CDR3 nucleotides are TGTGCCAGCAGCTTAGGGGTGAGGCCCGGGGAGCTGTTTTTT.

In regard to this clone: The identical CDR3 is also encoded by other nucleotide sequences in the sample. This chain uses TRBV11-2 with TRBJ2-5, with 13 nucleotides matching TRBD2. Per germline, CDR1 SGHAT and CDR2 FQNNGV. There are 15 residues in the CDR3. The V segment lost 3 bases and the J segment 3 bases; nucleotides outside the gene matches: 1. The chain's CDR3 is CASSFTSGGEETQYF. Written as DNA, the CDR3 is TGTGCCAGCAGCTTTACTAGCGGGGGGGAAGAGACCCAGTACTTC.

The genes are TRBV29-1 and TRBJ2-3; weak D call: TRBD1 (5 bases). The V gene's germline CDR1 is SQVTM and CDR2 ANQGSEA. The CDR3 length is 18 residues. V lost 1 base, J lost 4 bases, and 24 bases lay in between. CDR3 protein: CSVEAPRLGPSLPDTQYF. CDR3 nucleotides: TGCAGCGTTGAAGCCCCTAGGCTGGGGCCCTCGCTTCCAGATACGCAGTATTTT.

The chain joins TRBV7-9 to TRBJ1-5, with D possibly matching TRBD1 (6 bases). V lost 1 base, J lost 9 bases, and 28 bases lay in between. The CDR3 totals 19 residues. The V gene's germline CDR1 is SEHNR and CDR2 FQNEAQ (reference sequence). The CDR3 here is CASSLEFGVSRGTQLPQHF. CDR3 coding DNA: TGTGCCAGCAGCTTAGAATTCGGGGTCAGCAGGGGCACGCAGCTGCCCCAGCATTTT.

The chain carries TRBV4-1 and TRBJ2-3; 7 bases fit TRBD2. Trimming at V came to 4 bases and at J to 2 bases, leaving 3 bases not matched to a gene. Looked up from germline, CDR1 is MGHRA and CDR2 is YSYEKL. The CDR3 is 14 residues long. The CDR3 nucleotides are TGCGCCAGCAGCCCAGGACTAGTCACAGATACGCAGTATTTT. Protein product: CASSPGLVTDTQYF.

The J gene is TRBJ2-1, the V gene TRBV6-5; TRBD2 is a possible D gene (6 bases). Germline CDR1 is MNHEY and CDR2 is SVGAGI. The V gene lost 6 bases and the J gene lost 0 bases, with 12 bases spanning the gap. This CDR3 has 15 amino acids. The CDR3 DNA follows: TGTGCCAGCAGACCCGGGACTGGCTCCTACAATGAGCAGTTCTTC. This codes for CASRPGTGSYNEQFF.

The chain couples TRBV15 to TRBJ2-5, with D tentatively TRBD2 (5 bases). Trimming cost V 4 bases and J 2 bases, with 14 bases left between them. This CDR3 comprises 15 residues. Germline loops: CDR1 LNHNV, CDR2 YYDKDF (reference sequence). CDR3 DNA sequence: TGTGCCACCAGCAACCTACTAGAGCTACAAGAGACCCAGTACTTC. Its translation: CATSNLLELQETQYF.

This clone was observed a handful of times. The chain uses TRBV18 and TRBJ1-1, with D unclear. The CDR3 extends over 13 amino acids. Deletions cut 3 bases from V and 4 bases from J, with 9 bases between. Germline CDR1 and CDR2: KGHSH and LQKENI. In DNA, the CDR3 is TGTGCCAGCTCACCCATTCCGGGCACTGAAGCTTTCTTT. Translating gives CASSPIPGTEAFF.

This sequence joins TRBV7-2 and TRBJ2-3, with D possibly matching TRBD2 (7 bases). V lost 6 bases to trimming and J lost 1 base, with 14 bases between them. The germline V gene encodes CDR1 SGHTA and CDR2 FQGNSA. The CDR3 is 15 amino acids. CDR3 sequence (DNA): TGTGCCAGCAGTAAAGGGGGGGGAGGCACAGATACGCAGTATTTT. Translating it yields CASSKGGGGTDTQYF.

The CDR3 sequence is CASSSTGAIYNEQFF. As DNA, the CDR3 is TGTGCCAGTAGCTCGACAGGGGCGATTTACAATGAGCAGTTCTTC. The chain combines TRBV19 with TRBJ2-1; 8 bases align to TRBD1. CDR1 is LNHDA and CDR2 is SQIVND in the germline V gene (reference sequence). The CDR3 is made up of 15 amino acids. Unmatched junction bases numbered 8, after V lost 6 bases and J lost 4 bases.

This clone appeared a few times. The chain combines TRBV10-3 with TRBJ2-7, with a tentative D call TRBD2 (7 bases). CDR1 is ENHRY and CDR2 is SYGVKD in the germline V gene. V gave up 9 bases and J gave up 7 bases, with 10 bases separating them. The CDR3 loop spans 10 amino acids. CDR3 sequence (DNA): TGTGCCATAGGGGGAGGGGAGCAGTACTTC. Translation: CAIGGGEQYF.

The chain employs TRBV7-2 and TRBJ2-7, with D possibly being TRBD1 (6 bases). The CDR3 covers 17 residues. The V end was cut by 6 bases, the J end by 3 bases, with 24 bases between. CDR1 is SGHTA, CDR2 FQGNSA, per germline. CDR3 bases: TGTGCCAGCAGTCCACTCGACCTACAGGGTGGCCTCTACGAGCAGTACTTC. Its protein product is CASSPLDLQGGLYEQYF.